The entry below gives a single T cell receptor (beta chain) sequence along with its context. A much larger clone differs by one base, so this may be a read error. Time point given: newly diagnosed GD, antithyroid drugs for less than 3 months. The TCR library used RNA extracted from PBMCs. The data originate from a study of regulatory T cells in long-lasting Graves disease. Arm-PCR with iRepertoire HTBI primers amplified the CDR3 regions for these TCR beta libraries. Study processing details: Identified segments across samples numbered about 60 TRBV and around 13 TRBJ. TCRdb recomputed calls from the multiplex PCR reads with MiXCR, one row per CDR3 protein. These V and J calls originate from TCRdb's pipeline instead of the authors' own analysis. The sample records around 400,000 distinct CDR3 sequences, 15% to 17% being singletons. Sequenced material: peripheral blood mononuclear cells (PBMCs), taken at new diagnosis, from a patient treated with antithyroid drugs. The sequence was collected from a female donor with Graves disease.

CDR3 amino acids: CASSLVLYNVQGGIDEQYF. The CDR3 bases are TGTGCCAGCAGCTTAGTTTTGTATAATGTGCAGGGGGGTATCGACGAGCAGTACTTC. The rearrangement uses TRBV7-2 and TRBJ2-7, with D perhaps TRBD1 (7 bases). The CDR3 has 19 residues. V lost 1 base and J 5 bases, leaving 27 bases between the germline ends. The V gene's germline CDR1 is SGHTA and CDR2 FQGNSA.